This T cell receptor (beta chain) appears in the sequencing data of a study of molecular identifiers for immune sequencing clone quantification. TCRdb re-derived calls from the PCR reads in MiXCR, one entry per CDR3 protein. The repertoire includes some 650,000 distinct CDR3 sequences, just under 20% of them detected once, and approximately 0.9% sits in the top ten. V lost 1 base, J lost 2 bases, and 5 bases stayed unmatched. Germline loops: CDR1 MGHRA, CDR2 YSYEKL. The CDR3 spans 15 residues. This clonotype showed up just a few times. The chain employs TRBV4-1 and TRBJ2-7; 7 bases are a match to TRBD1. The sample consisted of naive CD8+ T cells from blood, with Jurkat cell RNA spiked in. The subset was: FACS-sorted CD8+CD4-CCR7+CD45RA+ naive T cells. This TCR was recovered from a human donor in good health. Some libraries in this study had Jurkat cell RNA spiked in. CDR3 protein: CASSQGRDSPYEQYF. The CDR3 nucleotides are TGCGCCAGCAGCCAAGGTCGGGACAGTCCCTACGAGCAGTACTTC.